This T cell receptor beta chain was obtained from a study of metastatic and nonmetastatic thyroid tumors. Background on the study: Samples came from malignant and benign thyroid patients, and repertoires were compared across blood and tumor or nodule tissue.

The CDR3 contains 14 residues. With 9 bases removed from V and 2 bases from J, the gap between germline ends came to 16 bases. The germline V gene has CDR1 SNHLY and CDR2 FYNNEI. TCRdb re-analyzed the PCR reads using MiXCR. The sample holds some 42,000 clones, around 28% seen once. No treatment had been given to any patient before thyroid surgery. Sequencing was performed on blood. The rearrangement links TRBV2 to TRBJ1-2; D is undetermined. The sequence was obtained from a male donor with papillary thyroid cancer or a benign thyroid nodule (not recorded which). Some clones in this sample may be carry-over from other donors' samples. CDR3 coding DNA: TGTGCCAGAACCTCTTCTGGGGAGAACTATGGCTACACCTTC. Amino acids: CARTSSGENYGYTF.